This T cell receptor beta chain was obtained from a study of CD8+ T cells in alopecia areata. Study as a whole: Those treated were given oral tofacitinib at 5 to 10 mg twice daily. Study-wide findings and caveats: Lesional tissue from the scalp (especially in alopecia totalis/universalis) showed higher clonality than normal scalp. With patients, TCR sharing proved less clear than in mice, a difference possibly related to HLA.

In alopecia areata patients, both lesional scalp punch biopsies and peripheral blood were collected. The sequencing template was cDNA reverse transcribed from extracted RNA. The repertoire was sequenced with immunoSEQ multiplex PCR; TCRdb's copy has only in-frame clones and lacks some. Of roughly 140,000 clones in the sample, around 55% were seen once. Remarks on this clone: Its cognate antigen is unknown.

The sequence came from a human donor with alopecia areata. The specimen was CD8+ T cells sorted from blood, collected at week 0.

The CDR3, as DNA: TGCGCCAGCAGTGAGGAGGGGGAACGAGCTAACTATGGCTACACCTTC. It translates to CASSEEGERANYGYTF. This chain uses TRBV10-2 with TRBJ1-2, with a weak D call TRBD1 (6 bases). This CDR3 has 16 amino acids. CDR1 WSHSY and CDR2 SAAADI come from the germline V gene. Trimming stripped 2 bases from V and 0 bases from J, with 13 bases between.